The T cell receptor beta chain under discussion was sequenced for a study of monozygotic twins with inflammatory bowel disease. The study's findings and limits: Clonotypes shared with others were fewer in IBD patients than in healthy twins, especially with disease activity. Subtypes among T cells remained indistinguishable.

CDR3 length: 13 amino acids. Germline V gene sequence: CDR1 LGHNA, CDR2 YSLEER. To note about this clonotype: The antigen is not known.

A total RNA quantity of 3500 ng went into each TCR library. TCRdb re-called the 5' RACE reads; one entry per CDR3 protein, DNA not given. The sample has approximately 390,000 distinct CDR3 sequences. The sequenced sample consisted of blood. The source of this sequence is a human donor with ulcerative colitis or Crohn's disease, or a healthy co-twin of an affected twin (not recorded which). The rearrangement uses TRBV4-3 and TRBJ2-3; the TCRdb D gene call, TRBD1, has no DNA to confirm it. CDR3: CASSQGGLDTQYF.